The 8 T cell receptor beta chains below were found in one sample sequenced in a study of blood T cell repertoires in COVID-19. Assay used: immunoSEQ multiplex PCR; TCRdb lists only in-frame clones, some missing. Of approximately 270,000 clones in the sample, 84% were seen once. The sequencing sample was made of peripheral blood. Receptor source: a person aged 65 to 85 with COVID-19, enrolled during active disease.

The rearrangement uses TRBV2 and TRBJ2-7, with 7 nucleotides matching TRBD2. The CDR3 extends over 15 amino acids. Germline V CDR1 and CDR2: SNHLY, FYNNEI. V lost 5 bases and J lost 0; bases outside the gene matches: 7. CDR3 nucleotide sequence: TGTGCCAGCAGTTTCCAAGCGGGACTCTCCTACGAGCAGTACTTC. Residues: CASSFQAGLSYEQYF.

This sequence joins TRBV5-1 and TRBJ1-1; TRBD1 aligns across 8 bases. The CDR3 extends over 14 amino acids. V was clipped by 7 bases and J by 5 bases; unmatched bases: 10. The germline CDR1 and CDR2 sequences are SGHRS and YFSETQ. The chain's CDR3 is CASETGTGLTEAFF. Written as DNA, the CDR3 is TGCGCCAGCGAAACCGGGACAGGTCTTACTGAAGCTTTCTTT. Combining the CDR3 with reference TRBV5-1 and TRBJ1-1 gives the whole variable domain KAGVTQTPRYLIKTRGQQVTLSCSPISGHRSVSWYQQTPGQGLQFLFEYFSETQRNKGNFPGRFSGRQFSNSRSEMNVSTLELGDSALYLCASETGTGLTEAFFGQGTRLTVV.

The chain combines TRBV5-5 with TRBJ1-2; 9 bases agree with TRBD1. The CDR3 extends over 16 amino acids. Trimming took 1 base from V and 5 from J; bases not matched to a gene: 9. The germline gives CDR1 SGHKS, CDR2 YYEKEE (reference sequence). The CDR3 DNA reads TGTGCCAGCAGCTTGAGGGACAGGGACTATCCTTATGGCTACACCTTC. It is translated as CASSLRDRDYPYGYTF.

The J gene is TRBJ1-4, the V gene TRBV2, with D unclear. Trimming pared 4 bases from V and 5 bases from J, leaving 20 bases between. The CDR3 has 17 amino acids. Germline V gives CDR1 SNHLY, CDR2 FYNNEI. The DNA of the CDR3 is TGTGCCAGCAGTGCTACCAGAAGACAACGAGGGAATGAAAAACTGTTTTTT. Its translation: CASSATRRQRGNEKLFF.

The chain links TRBV7-3 to TRBJ1-6; D remains ambiguous. CDR1 and CDR2 (germline): SGHTA, FQGTGA. V was cut by 5 bases and J by 14 bases, with 16 bases left in between. This CDR3 is built from 13 residues. In nucleotides, the CDR3 is TGTGCCAGCAGCCCGTCGACGGGAGGGACCCTCCACTTT. It yields the protein CASSPSTGGTLHF.

This clone has a handful of counts. The chain has TRBV30 and TRBJ1-3, with D perhaps matching TRBD1 (5 bases). CDR1 and CDR2 from the germline V gene are GTSNPN and SVGIG (reference sequence). This CDR3 has 12 residues. V lost 2 bases, J lost 5 bases, and 7 bases lay in between. The CDR3 loop reads CAWSQGRNTIYF. The DNA for the CDR3 is TGTGCCTGGAGTCAGGGAAGAAACACCATATATTTT.

The DNA for the CDR3 is TGTGCCACCAGCAGAGCTATCAATGAGCAGTTCTTC. Protein: CATSRAINEQFF. The chain recombines TRBV15 with TRBJ2-1, with D uncertain. Trimming cost V 1 base and J 6 bases, with 4 bases left between them. The germline CDR1 and CDR2 sequences are LNHNV and YYDKDF (reference sequence). This CDR3 comprises 12 residues.

As DNA, the CDR3 is TGTGCCAGCAGTTACTATTTGGGACAGGGAGGCAATGAGCAGTTCTTC. As protein: CASSYYLGQGGNEQFF. This chain connects TRBV6-6 to TRBJ2-1; 9 nucleotides line up with TRBD1. The CDR3 length is 16 residues. After removal of 1 base from V and 6 bases from J, the junction contained 7 bases not matched to a gene. Germline loops: CDR1 MNHNY, CDR2 SVGAGI (reference sequence).